The clone carrying this TCR beta chain has only a few counts. Primed by a sample-barcoded 5' primer and a J-beta primer mix, a second PCR proceeded for roughly 7 to 12 cycles. MiXCR, run by TCRdb on the 5' RACE reads, gives a single entry per CDR3 protein. The data show around 990,000 distinct CDR3 sequences, 35% to 45% seen once. V was shortened by 5 bases and J by 5 bases, with 10 bases between the two germline ends. This CDR3 is 13 amino acids long. These data are taken from a study of blood T cells in healthy people across ages. This TCR came from a man in his late teens or twenties in good health. This chain connects TRBV12-3 or TRBV12-4 to TRBJ2-1; D uncertain. The specimen sequenced was blood. The CDR3 DNA sequence: TGTGCCAGCAGTGATCACGCTAACAATGAGCAGTTCTTC. This codes for CASSDHANNEQFF.